This passage covers 17 T cell receptor beta chains from one sample sequenced in a study of neoadjuvant anti-PD-1 for oral cavity cancer. Time point of the sample: after neoadjuvant nivolumab, at surgical resection. Only in-frame clones appear in the TCRdb table, and some are missing; sequencing was by immunoSEQ multiplex PCR. There are 14,000 or so clones in the sample; roughly three quarters occur only once, and around 2.4% lies in the top ten. The sample was PBMCs, taken after nivolumab (anti-PD-1) treatment. These receptor sequences come from a person aged 40 to 85 with oral cavity squamous cell carcinoma.

The chain carries TRBV9 and TRBJ2-3, with D possibly matching TRBD2 (6 bases). V was trimmed by 4 bases and J by 2 bases, leaving 14 bases between them. This CDR3 contains 15 residues. The germline gives CDR1 SGDLS, CDR2 YYNGEE. The CDR3 spells CASSSTGRNTDTQYF. CDR3 sequence (DNA): TGTGCCAGCAGCTCGACCGGGAGAAACACAGATACGCAGTATTTT.

This rearrangement joins TRBV30 to TRBJ1-6; TRBD1 is a possible D gene (5 bases). This CDR3 is 15 amino acids long. Germline-derived CDR1 and CDR2 are GTSNPN and SVGIG (reference sequence). The germline V and J ends were trimmed by 3 bases and 4 bases, with 13 bases remaining between them. For the CDR3, the DNA is TGTGCCTGGAGGCCGGGACGCATTTATAATTCACCCCTCCACTTT. It translates to CAWRPGRIYNSPLHF.

The chain couples TRBV7-2 to TRBJ1-4; no reliable D call. There are 13 residues in the CDR3. Germline assignment: CDR1 SGHTA and CDR2 FQGNSA. Trimming left V 5 bases short and J 10 bases short, with 14 bases between. CDR3 in amino acids: CASSKDALGKLFF. For the CDR3, the DNA is TGTGCCAGCAGCAAAGACGCTTTGGGAAAACTGTTTTTT.

The genes are TRBV9 and TRBJ2-7, with 13 bases aligning to TRBD2. There are 14 residues in the CDR3. Looked up from germline, CDR1 is SGDLS and CDR2 is YYNGEE. V lost 3 bases, J lost 5 bases, and 2 bases stayed unmatched. The CDR3 DNA reads as TGTGCCAGCAGCGGGACTAGCGGGAGTCACGAGCAGTACTTC. Its protein product is CASSGTSGSHEQYF.

The sample holds a few counts of this clone. The CDR3 nucleotides read TGCGCCAGCAGGGGCCCAATGAACACTGAAGCTTTCTTT. This gives the protein CASRGPMNTEAFF. The rearrangement joins TRBV10-1 to TRBJ1-1; D is unresolved. V lost 6 bases and J 0 bases, leaving 8 bases between the germline ends. From germline, CDR1 is WNHNN and CDR2 SYGVQD (reference sequence). There are 13 residues in the CDR3.

V gene TRBV9 combines with J gene TRBJ2-3; 11 positions agree with TRBD1. From germline, CDR1 is SGDLS and CDR2 YYNGEE. V was clipped by 3 bases and J by 1 base; unmatched bases: 7. The CDR3 totals 17 residues. The CDR3 loop reads CASSGWTGGVGTDTQYF. The CDR3 DNA is TGTGCCAGCAGCGGTTGGACAGGGGGCGTGGGCACAGATACGCAGTATTTT.

This clone was observed a few times. V and J are TRBV18 and TRBJ2-5; 8 positions match TRBD1. V lost 1 base to trimming and J lost 5 bases; unmatched junction nucleotides: 9. The germline V gene encodes CDR1 KGHSH and CDR2 LQKENI. The CDR3 contains 16 residues. CDR3 coding DNA: TGTGCCAGCTCACCACAGTGGGCAGGGGGCAGGGAGACCCAGTACTTC. This sequence encodes CASSPQWAGGRETQYF.

This clone showed up just once. The rearrangement links TRBV30 to TRBJ2-1; the match to TRBD2 covers 8 bases. The germline V gene has CDR1 GTSNPN and CDR2 SVGIG (reference sequence). Trimming took 4 bases from V and 6 from J; bases not matched to a gene: 14. The CDR3 consists of 16 residues. This CDR3 reads CAWNPKGAGVSNEQFF. CDR3 DNA sequence: TGTGCCTGGAACCCTAAGGGAGCGGGAGTGAGCAATGAGCAGTTCTTC. Based on the CDR3 plus reference TRBV30 and TRBJ2-1, the full variable domain is SQTIHQWPATLVQPVGSPLSLECTVEGTSNPNLYWYRQAAGRGLQLLFYSVGIGQISSEVPQNLSASRPQDRQFILSSKKLLLSDSGFYLCAWNPKGAGVSNEQFFGPGTRLTVL.

The V and J genes are TRBV5-1 and TRBJ1-2, with TRBD1 identical over 7 bases. J lost 7 bases, V lost 1 base, and 13 bases had no gene match. The CDR3 is made up of 16 amino acids. Germline loops: CDR1 SGHRS, CDR2 YFSETQ. This CDR3 reads CASSLLQNRGIGGYTF. Written as DNA, the CDR3 is TGCGCCAGCAGCTTGTTACAGAACAGGGGAATTGGTGGCTACACCTTC.

The chain employs TRBV5-1 and TRBJ1-5, with a possible D match to TRBD1 (6 bases). Trimming removed 1 base from V and 2 bases from J, with 10 bases in between. The CDR3 contains 15 residues. The germline gives CDR1 SGHRS, CDR2 YFSETQ. The CDR3, as DNA: TGCGCCAGCAGCTTGAGGGGGGAAGGCAATCAGCCCCAGCATTTT. As protein: CASSLRGEGNQPQHF.

The rearrangement links TRBV5-4 to TRBJ2-7; D remains ambiguous. V was shortened by 5 bases and J by 1 base, with 13 bases between the two germline ends. The germline V gene encodes CDR1 SGHNT and CDR2 YYREEE (reference sequence). This CDR3 has 14 residues. This CDR3 reads CASRLFGFSYEQYF. The CDR3 region has the DNA TGTGCCAGCAGATTGTTCGGTTTTTCCTACGAGCAGTACTTC.

This clone occurred once. J is TRBJ1-3 and V is TRBV5-1; D might be TRBD1 (5 bases). Germline CDR1 reads SGHRS; CDR2 reads YFSETQ. The CDR3 runs to 16 residues. The V and J ends lost 4 bases and 0 bases respectively, with 14 bases between them. CDR3 coding DNA: TGCGCCAGCAGCCCTTTCCGACAGAGCTCTGGAAACACCATATATTTT. Its protein is CASSPFRQSSGNTIYF. The whole variable domain, remainder taken from reference TRBV5-1 and TRBJ1-3, is KAGVTQTPRYLIKTRGQQVTLSCSPISGHRSVSWYQQTPGQGLQFLFEYFSETQRNKGNFPGRFSGRQFSNSRSEMNVSTLELGDSALYLCASSPFRQSSGNTIYFGEGSWLTVV.

V gene TRBV2 combines with J gene TRBJ1-2, with D possibly being TRBD1 (5 bases). The V end was cut by 8 bases, the J end by 1 base, with 17 bases between. The CDR3 covers 15 residues. Germline V gene data show CDR1 as SNHLY and CDR2 as FYNNEI. CDR3 loop: CASGRGRVDNYGYTF. CDR3 nucleotides: TGTGCCAGCGGGAGGGGCAGGGTCGATAACTATGGCTACACCTTC.

The chain employs TRBV2 and TRBJ1-2; D is ambiguous. The germline gives CDR1 SNHLY, CDR2 FYNNEI. V shed 5 bases and J shed 7 bases, with 14 bases lying between them. This CDR3 contains 13 residues. The CDR3 reads CASSPGPTGGYTF. CDR3 sequence (DNA): TGTGCCAGCAGTCCGGGCCCTACGGGTGGCTACACCTTC.

The rearrangement uses TRBV5-4 and TRBJ1-3; D possibly corresponds to TRBD1 (6 bases). CDR1 and CDR2 (germline): SGHNT, YYREEE (reference sequence). The V and J ends lost 4 bases and 2 bases respectively, with 13 bases between them. The length of the CDR3 is 15 residues. The CDR3 coding sequence is TGTGCCAGCAGCGCGAGGGGGGACCCTGGAAACACCATATATTTT. Its protein product is CASSARGDPGNTIYF.

V and J are TRBV5-4 and TRBJ2-1, with 7 bases identical to TRBD1. The germline V gene has CDR1 SGHNT and CDR2 YYREEE (reference sequence). The trim removed 2 bases at V and 7 bases at J, leaving 9 bases unmatched. The length of the CDR3 is 15 residues. The CDR3 here is CASSLSTGLLNEQFF. The CDR3 DNA reads TGTGCCAGCAGCTTATCGACAGGGTTACTAAATGAGCAGTTCTTC.

The J gene is TRBJ2-2, the V gene TRBV5-3; no reliable D call. TRBV5-3 is flagged as an ORF with uncertain function. Trimming shortened V by 4 bases and J by 0 bases, and 16 bases separated the two germline ends. This CDR3 region has 17 residues. CDR3 sequence reads: CARSPPVCLANTGELFF. Here the CDR3 DNA reads TGTGCCAGAAGCCCGCCAGTTTGCCTTGCGAACACCGGGGAGCTGTTTTTT.